A selection of T cell receptor beta chains follows, all from one sample in a study of Graves' ophthalmopathy and Graves' hyperthyroidism. TCRdb fed the multiplex PCR reads into MiXCR, producing one record per CDR3 protein. The sample has hundreds of thousands of distinct CDR3 sequences; around 21% are singletons. Sequenced sample: peripheral blood. Receptors originate from a woman in her late teens or twenties with stable Graves' hyperthyroidism. The CDR3 runs from the conserved cysteine through the conserved F or W. D genes are given only for firm matches. Some rows mark clone size as missing; the rest say once, few, many or name a class of expanded clone.

size,V,D,J,CDR3,DNA
NA,TRBV12-3/TRBV12-4,NA,TRBJ1-1,CASNTPTVNTEAFF,TGTGCCAGCAATACCCCGACAGTGAACACTGAAGCTTTCTTT
many,TRBV7-9,NA,TRBJ1-1,CASTILSGYTEAFF,TGTGCCAGCACCATTCTATCGGGGTACACTGAAGCTTTCTTT
many,TRBV28,NA,TRBJ2-5,CASSRDQETQYF,TGTGCCAGCAGCCGAGATCAAGAGACCCAGTACTTC
many,TRBV10-3,NA,TRBJ2-7,CAISESRGLLPYEQYF,TGTGCCATCAGTGAGTCGAGGGGCCTACTACCCTACGAGCAGTACTTC
NA,TRBV24-1,TRBD1,TRBJ2-3,CATSDRPGTGARGDTQYF,TGTGCCACCAGTGACCGTCCCGGGACAGGGGCGAGGGGAGATACGCAGTATTTT
many,TRBV30,NA,TRBJ1-1,CAWNPADTEAFF,TGTGCCTGGAACCCGGCGGACACTGAAGCTTTCTTT
many,TRBV11-2,NA,TRBJ1-5,CASSLDLVKPQHF,TGTGCCAGCAGCTTAGATCTGGTGAAGCCCCAGCATTTT
many,TRBV2,NA,TRBJ1-1,CASIWTANTEAFF,TGTGCCAGCATTTGGACAGCGAACACTGAAGCTTTCTTT
many,TRBV5-1,TRBD2,TRBJ2-2,CASSWGTSGELFF,TGCGCCAGCAGCTGGGGGACTAGCGGGGAGCTGTTTTTT
many,TRBV7-2,TRBD2,TRBJ2-5,CASSLELAGIRETQYF,TGTGCCAGCAGCTTAGAACTAGCGGGGATCCGAGAGACCCAGTACTTC
many,TRBV20-1,NA,TRBJ2-2,CSAREIAKHRELFF,TGCAGTGCTAGAGAAATAGCGAAGCACCGGGAGCTGTTTTTT
many,TRBV6-1,TRBD2,TRBJ2-7,CASRLGLAGEQYF,TGTGCCAGCAGATTGGGACTAGCGGGAGAGCAGTACTTC
few,TRBV7-3,TRBD1,TRBJ2-7,CASSSSGQGFDEQYF,TGTGCCAGCAGCTCCTCGGGACAGGGATTCGACGAGCAGTACTTC
many,TRBV20-1,NA,TRBJ1-5,CSAESGNNQPQHF,TGCAGTGCTGAGTCGGGCAACAATCAGCCCCAGCATTTT
many,TRBV25-1,NA,TRBJ1-1,CASSDPGAREAFF,TGTGCCAGCAGTGATCCGGGGGCGAGGGAAGCTTTCTTT
many,TRBV5-5,NA,TRBJ1-1,CASSATTGYTEAFF,TGTGCCAGCAGCGCCACTACAGGCTACACTGAAGCTTTCTTT
many,TRBV11-2,NA,TRBJ1-1,CASSLLQGGEAFF,TGTGCCAGCAGCTTATTACAGGGCGGTGAAGCTTTCTTT
many,TRBV19,TRBD2,TRBJ2-5,CASTLAGGTETQYF,TGTGCCAGCACACTAGCGGGAGGTACAGAGACCCAGTACTTC
many,TRBV29-1,NA,TRBJ2-7,CSVEEGPEQYF,TGCAGCGTTGAAGAGGGGCCCGAGCAGTACTTC
NA,TRBV7-2,TRBD2,TRBJ2-7,CASSLTSGFSYEQYF,TGTGCCAGCAGCTTAACTAGCGGGTTCTCCTACGAGCAGTACTTC
many,TRBV11-2,NA,TRBJ2-5,CASSFGEYQETQYF,TGTGCCAGCAGCTTCGGGGAGTACCAAGAGACCCAGTACTTC
many,TRBV28,TRBD1,TRBJ2-4,CASRPTGTGRNIQYF,TGTGCCAGCAGGCCGACCGGGACAGGGAGAAACATTCAGTACTTC
NA,TRBV3-1,TRBD2,TRBJ2-5,CASSATGLANLETQYF,TGTGCCAGCAGCGCGACGGGACTAGCTAACCTAGAGACCCAGTACTTC
NA,TRBV11-2,NA,TRBJ1-1,CASSLARGGAIGWSTEAFF,TGTGCCAGCAGCCTCGCCCGGGGGGGGGCCATAGGGTGGTCCACTGAAGCTTTCTTT
NA,TRBV10-3,NA,TRBJ2-5,CAIKKGVFGETQYF,TGTGCCATCAAGAAAGGCGTTTTCGGAGAGACCCAGTACTTC
NA,TRBV20-1,NA,TRBJ1-6,CSARGWESSPLHF,TGCAGTGCTAGGGGGTGGGAGAGTTCACCCCTCCACTTT
NA,TRBV20-1,TRBD2,TRBJ2-5,CSASGGLAGGLETQYF,TGCAGTGCTAGCGGGGGACTAGCGGGGGGGCTGGAGACCCAGTACTTC
few,TRBV11-2,TRBD1,TRBJ2-2,CASRTTGTGVRNTGELFF,TGTGCCAGCAGGACTACCGGGACAGGGGTTCGAAACACCGGGGAGCTGTTTTTT
NA,TRBV7-8,NA,TRBJ1-1,CASRQTGIFDTEAFF,TGTGCCAGCAGACAAACAGGGATATTCGACACTGAAGCTTTCTTT
once,TRBV7-2,NA,TRBJ1-1,CASSLRGQSVFF,TGTGCCAGCAGCTTACGGGGGCAGAGTGTGTTCTTT
many,TRBV28,NA,TRBJ2-7,CASSPRYASYEQYF,TGTGCCAGCAGTCCTCGGTACGCCTCCTACGAGCAGTACTTC
many,TRBV7-6,NA,TRBJ2-4,CASSSSFRGKNIQYF,TGTGCCAGCAGCTCTTCCTTTAGGGGAAAAAACATTCAGTACTTC
many,TRBV7-9,NA,TRBJ2-7,CASSRSSEQYF,TGTGCCAGCAGCCGGAGTAGCGAGCAGTACTTC
few,TRBV19,NA,TRBJ2-5,CASALDQETQYF,TGTGCCAGTGCGCTAGACCAAGAGACCCAGTACTTC
NA,TRBV6-1,NA,TRBJ2-3,CASRRSGRTDTQYF,TGTGCCAGCAGACGTAGCGGACGCACAGATACGCAGTATTTT
many,TRBV20-1,TRBD1,TRBJ1-3,CSAPDRGAGNTIYF,TGCAGTGCACCCGACAGGGGAGCTGGAAACACCATATATTTT
many,TRBV9,NA,TRBJ2-7,CASSADGSVAAYEQYF,TGTGCCAGCAGCGCCGACGGGAGCGTCGCGGCCTACGAGCAGTACTTC
many,TRBV29-1,TRBD1,TRBJ2-7,CSSRDRDYEQYF,TGCAGCTCGAGGGACAGGGACTACGAGCAGTACTTC
few,TRBV9,NA,TRBJ2-5,CASSTTRGWQETQYF,TGTGCCAGCAGCACAACCCGGGGATGGCAGGAGACCCAGTACTTC
many,TRBV28,TRBD1,TRBJ1-2,CATPGGGSYGYTF,TGTGCCACCCCGGGAGGGGGCAGCTATGGCTACACCTTC
many,TRBV2,NA,TRBJ1-6,CASSEWEDRSPLHF,TGTGCCAGCAGTGAATGGGAGGACCGTTCACCCCTCCACTTT
many,TRBV6-2/TRBV6-3,TRBD2,TRBJ2-3,CASSATGLAGSTDTQYF,TGTGCCAGCAGCGCAACTGGACTAGCGGGAAGCACAGATACGCAGTATTTT
NA,TRBV6-1,TRBD1,TRBJ1-1,CASSATDRGSTEAFF,TGTGCCAGCAGTGCCACGGACAGGGGCAGCACTGAAGCTTTCTTT
many,TRBV7-9,NA,TRBJ2-7,CASSEQGNSYEQYF,TGTGCCAGCAGCGAACAGGGCAACTCCTACGAGCAGTACTTC
many,TRBV12-3/TRBV12-4,NA,TRBJ2-7,CASKRGAYEQYF,TGTGCCAGCAAGAGGGGGGCCTACGAGCAGTACTTC
NA,TRBV13,NA,TRBJ1-1,CASSLAGIPNTDAFF,TGTGCCAGCAGCTTAGCCGGGATACCGAACACTGATGCTTTCTTT
many,TRBV28,NA,TRBJ1-2,CASSFRFQGTNYGYTF,TGTGCCAGCAGTTTCCGCTTCCAGGGAACTAACTATGGCTACACCTTC
many,TRBV20-1,TRBD2,TRBJ2-7,CSARVRGRRFYEQYF,TGCAGTGCTAGAGTGCGCGGGAGAAGGTTCTACGAGCAGTACTTC
NA,TRBV2,TRBD1,TRBJ1-6,CASAGTGDSPLHF,TGTGCCAGTGCCGGGACAGGGGATTCACCCCTCCACTTT
many,TRBV12-3/TRBV12-4,NA,TRBJ2-7,CASSSKIHRYEQYF,TGTGCCAGCAGCTCAAAGATCCATCGGTACGAGCAGTACTTC
many,TRBV20-1,TRBD1,TRBJ2-2,CRDSGQPNTGELFF,TGCAGGGACTCGGGACAGCCTAACACCGGGGAGCTGTTTTTT
many,TRBV6-1,TRBD2,TRBJ2-7,CASSEETSGSYEQYF,TGTGCCAGCAGTGAAGAGACTAGCGGGAGCTACGAGCAGTACTTC
NA,TRBV20-1,NA,TRBJ2-7,CSASVGTQFGYEQYF,TGCAGTGCTAGTGTCGGGACTCAGTTCGGCTACGAGCAGTACTTC
NA,TRBV6-1,NA,TRBJ2-5,CASSEANSGIETQYF,TGTGCCAGCAGTGAAGCAAACAGCGGTATAGAGACCCAGTACTTC